Detailed here is one TCR beta chain. This sample is drawn from a study of blood T cell repertoires in COVID-19. Looking at the study overall: Some COVID-19 samples were acute and others convalescent; all came from the United States, Italy and Spain. T cells, B-cell-depleted T cells, or PBMCs supplied cDNA or gDNA.

Germline CDR1 reads LGHDT; CDR2 reads YNNKEL (reference sequence). CDR3 length: 16 amino acids. J was trimmed by 1 base and V by 1 base; bases with no gene match: 5. In the source study's methods: Amplified reference gene primers provided the basis for estimating nucleated cell counts. Repertoires were generated with immunoSEQ multiplex PCR, while TCRdb's copy carries only in-frame clones and drops some. Clone size and the V and J calls come from that table; the DNA yielded D and trimming. The repertoire consists of about 260,000 clones, with approximately 90% occurring once and the leading ten covering around 3%.

This rearrangement joins TRBV3-1 (or the pseudogene TRBV3-2) to TRBJ2-3, with 7 bases aligning to TRBD2. The receptor was isolated from a woman in her forties or fifties who had recovered from COVID-19. Input material: PBMCs or T cells enriched from blood (not recorded which). The DNA of the CDR3 is TGTGCCAGCAGCCAAGTCGCGGGAGTTCGCACAGATACGCAGTATTTT. Translating it yields CASSQVAGVRTDTQYF.